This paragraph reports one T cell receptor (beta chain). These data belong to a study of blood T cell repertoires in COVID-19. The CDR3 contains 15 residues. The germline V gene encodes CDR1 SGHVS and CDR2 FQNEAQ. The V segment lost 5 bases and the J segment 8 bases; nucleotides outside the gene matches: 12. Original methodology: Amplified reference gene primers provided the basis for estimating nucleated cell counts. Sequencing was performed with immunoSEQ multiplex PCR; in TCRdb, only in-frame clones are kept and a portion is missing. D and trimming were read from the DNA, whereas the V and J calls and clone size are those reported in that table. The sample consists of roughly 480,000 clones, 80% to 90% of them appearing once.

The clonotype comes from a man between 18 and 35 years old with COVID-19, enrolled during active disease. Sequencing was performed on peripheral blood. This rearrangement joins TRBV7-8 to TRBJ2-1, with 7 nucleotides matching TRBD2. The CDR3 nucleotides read TGTGCCAGCAGCCGAGCCTCCGGGACTACTTATGAGCAGTTCTTC. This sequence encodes CASSRASGTTYEQFF.